The 11 T cell receptor beta chains in this list originate from one sample, sequenced in a study of PD-1 blockade in mismatch repair-deficient tumors. The protocol was immunoSEQ multiplex PCR, while the TCRdb copy is restricted to in-frame clones and leaves out a portion. The sample shows around 40,000 clones, around 83% of them seen only once. This specimen consisted of peripheral blood, obtained about 81 weeks after starting pembrolizumab. The receptors were gathered from an adult with mismatch repair-deficient cancer.

The genes are TRBV10-3 and TRBJ2-1; D is undetermined. The V gene's germline CDR1 is ENHRY and CDR2 SYGVKD. The CDR3 is 16 amino acids. Trimming pared 0 bases from V and 0 bases from J, leaving 9 bases between. For the CDR3, the DNA is TGTGCCATCAGTGAGTCGGGTGCACCCTCCTACAATGAGCAGTTCTTC. Translating it yields CAISESGAPSYNEQFF.

CDR3 DNA: TGTGCCAGCAGCTTAATGGCGGATGGCTACACCTTC. Translated, it gives CASSLMADGYTF. The chain recombines TRBV7-9 with TRBJ1-2; no clear D gene. Per germline, CDR1 SEHNR and CDR2 FQNEAQ (reference sequence). This CDR3 comprises 12 residues. The V gene lost 2 bases and the J gene lost 6 bases, with 7 bases spanning the gap.

The V call is TRBV25-1, the J call TRBJ2-7, with D perhaps TRBD2 (5 bases). This CDR3 has 14 residues. The germline CDR1 and CDR2 sequences are MGHDK and SYGVNS. V gave up 4 bases and J gave up 0 bases, with 10 bases separating them. The CDR3 reads CASSVGGSSYEQYF. The CDR3 DNA reads as TGTGCCAGCAGTGTCGGTGGGAGCTCCTACGAGCAGTACTTC.

The rearrangement uses TRBV5-8 and TRBJ1-2; D unresolved. This CDR3 spans 13 amino acids. Trimming left V 4 bases short and J 5 bases short, with 12 bases between. Germline CDR1 is SGHTS and CDR2 is YDEGEE. The CDR3 nucleotides read TGTGCCAGCAGCCACCGTAGGGAGTATGGCTACACCTTC. This gives the protein CASSHRREYGYTF.

In DNA form, the CDR3 reads TGTGCCAGCAGCCAAGGGATAAGGGCTCCTAGCTCCTACGAGCAGTACTTC. Residues: CASSQGIRAPSSYEQYF. V is TRBV4-2 and J is TRBJ2-7; D gene uncertain. Per germline, CDR1 LGHNA and CDR2 YNFKEQ. The CDR3 totals 17 residues. V was pared by 1 base and J by 0 bases, with 16 bases between.

This chain joins TRBV9 and TRBJ2-1; 10 bases map to TRBD2. The germline V gene encodes CDR1 SGDLS and CDR2 YYNGEE. The CDR3 extends over 18 amino acids. With 0 bases clipped from V and 1 base from J, the junction kept 7 bases outside the gene matches. The CDR3 sequence: CASSVGLAGPISYNEQFF. Written as DNA, the CDR3 is TGTGCCAGCAGCGTAGGACTAGCGGGCCCGATTTCCTACAATGAGCAGTTCTTC.

The chain employs TRBV5-6 and TRBJ2-5, with D perhaps TRBD2 (6 bases). The CDR3 is made up of 13 amino acids. Germline CDR1 reads SGHDT; CDR2 reads YYEEEE. V was shortened by 2 bases and J by 4 bases, with 9 bases between the two germline ends. The CDR3 DNA sequence: TGTGCCAGCAGCTTTGGAGGGTCAGAGACCCAGTACTTC. It specifies CASSFGGSETQYF.

In DNA form, the CDR3 reads TGTGCCTCCACCAAGGCGCAGGGGCAACAGCCCCAGCATTTT. Translated, it gives CASTKAQGQQPQHF. The chain has TRBV19 and TRBJ1-5, with TRBD1 as a possible D gene (6 bases). From germline, CDR1 is LNHDA and CDR2 SQIVND (reference sequence). Trimming took off 11 bases at V and 7 bases at J, with 21 bases between the two ends. This CDR3 is built from 14 residues.

V usage is TRBV5-1 and J usage is TRBJ2-1; D gene uncertain. With 0 bases removed from V and 5 bases from J, the gap between germline ends came to 6 bases. The CDR3 consists of 13 residues. Germline loops: CDR1 SGHRS, CDR2 YFSETQ. The CDR3 protein is CASSLGTHNEQFF. CDR3 coding DNA: TGCGCCAGCAGCTTGGGGACCCACAATGAGCAGTTCTTC.

The V call is TRBV2, the J call TRBJ1-5; maybe TRBD1 (6 bases). Trimming left V 5 bases short and J 6 bases short, with 11 bases between. The CDR3 loop spans 13 amino acids. Germline V gene lookup returns CDR1 SNHLY and CDR2 FYNNEI. Written as DNA, the CDR3 is TGTGCCAGCAGTCGGGACACCACTCAGCCCCAGCATTTT. It encodes CASSRDTTQPQHF.

This chain uses TRBV5-5 with TRBJ2-1, with 11 positions matching TRBD2. Germline CDR1 reads SGHKS; CDR2 reads YYEKEE (reference sequence). With V trimmed by 5 bases and J by 10 bases, 17 bases remained unmatched. CDR3 length equals 17 residues. CDR3 nucleotide sequence: TGTGCCAGCAGGGCCGGGGGGTTAGCGGGAGGGCGTTGGGAGCAGTTCTTC. Translated: CASRAGGLAGGRWEQFF.